This T cell receptor beta chain was captured in a study of cytomegalovirus exposure and HLA in healthy donors. Study-wide points: A later analysis found TCR association rates differed by HLA locus, highest for DRB1 and lowest for HLA-C. Common viral pathogens (according to a later analysis) appeared linked to several of the most significant clusters. Association of a missense DCLRE1C variant with TCR beta V- and J-gene trimming was reported in a later analysis.

This CDR3 is built from 21 residues. Looked up from germline, CDR1 is ENHRY and CDR2 is SYGVKD. V dropped 2 bases and J dropped 2; count of bases not matched to a gene: 18. As for this clone: Its specificity is not known.

The PCR had 60 Vbeta and 13 Jbeta primers. Generated by immunoSEQ multiplex PCR, the TCRdb table keeps only in-frame clones and is missing some. The sample holds around 92,000 clones, around 86% seen once. Sequencing was performed on PBMCs. V gene TRBV10-3 combines with J gene TRBJ2-3; 11 bases map to TRBD2. This clonotype was sampled from a female donor in good health and CMV-seropositive. The CDR3 DNA is TGTGCCATCAGTGAGCCCCAGGGGCTAGCGGGAGGTTGGCCCATCACAGATACGCAGTATTTT. Its protein product is CAISEPQGLAGGWPITDTQYF.